The T cell receptor beta chain under discussion was sequenced for a study of human T cells and chemical hapten exposure. The wider study: The patients were mostly female; they had alopecia areata, totalis or universalis.

Described time point: patch test 2, 6 weeks after DPC sensitization. As for treatment: therapeutic diphenylcyclopropenone sensitization with weekly scalp DPC. Library preparation tagged each individual cDNA molecule with a unique molecular identifier. MiXCR was run by TCRdb on the RACE reads, yielding one entry per CDR3 protein. The sample has tens of thousands of distinct CDR3 sequences; 10% are singletons. V dropped 7 bases and J dropped 1 base, with 8 bases sitting between them. CDR3 length: 13 residues. CDR1 and CDR2 (germline): SQVTM, ANQGSEA. This clonotype was detected many times. The gene calls are TRBV29-1 and TRBJ2-6; D gene unclear. This sequence was found in a woman aged 45-60 years with alopecia areata. Some clones in this sample may be carry-over from other donors' samples. Here the sequenced sample was whole blood, taken in connection with sensitization to the hapten diphenylcyclopropenone (DPC). CDR3 residues: CSAAASGANVLTF. CDR3 bases: TGCAGCGCAGCAGCTTCTGGGGCCAACGTCCTGACTTTC.